This TCR beta chain was retrieved from a study of shared T cell receptors in the human thymus. Germline CDR1 SQVTM, CDR2 ANQGSEA. The CDR3 is 15 residues long. The V end was cut by 7 bases, the J end by 7 bases, with 23 bases between. Profiling relied on immunoSEQ multiplex PCR, and the TCRdb table lists in-frame clones only, not all of them. The sample consists of approximately 400,000 clones, approximately 95% of them appearing once. The chain has TRBV29-1 and TRBJ2-1; D perhaps matches TRBD2 (6 bases). The sample taken for sequencing was thymocytes. The clonotype was recovered from a human donor. The CDR3 loop reads CSAGRPSDSMNEQFF. The CDR3 nucleotides read TGCAGCGCCGGCCGGCCTAGCGACTCGATGAATGAGCAGTTCTTC.